The 9 T cell receptor beta chains listed next were all sequenced from one sample in a study of blood T cell repertoires in COVID-19. Profiling relied on immunoSEQ multiplex PCR, and the TCRdb table lists in-frame clones only, not all of them. The sample includes around 130,000 clones, 84% of them seen just once. The sample was peripheral blood. The receptors derive from a woman in her sixties with acute or convalescent COVID-19.

The chain carries TRBV6-6 and TRBJ1-1; D not resolved. Germline CDR1 and CDR2: MNHNY and SVGAGI (reference sequence). There are 12 residues in the CDR3. The V end was cut by 10 bases, the J end by 3 bases, with 12 bases between. The DNA for the CDR3 is TGTGCCATCGCCAGGCCGGACACTGAAGCTTTCTTT. This gives the protein CAIARPDTEAFF.

The rearrangement links TRBV5-1 to TRBJ1-2; tentatively, D is TRBD1 (6 bases). This CDR3 has 17 amino acids. V was shortened by 0 bases and J by 2 bases, with 17 bases between the two germline ends. The V gene's germline CDR1 is SGHRS and CDR2 YFSETQ. DNA of the CDR3: TGCGCCAGCAGCTTGGGGTTTATTGGACAGATAAACTATGGCTACACCTTC. Amino acids: CASSLGFIGQINYGYTF.

The V and J genes are TRBV12-5 and TRBJ2-3; 10 nucleotides align to TRBD1. J lost 1 base, V lost 7 bases, and 5 bases had no gene match. From germline, CDR1 is LGHNT and CDR2 FRNRAP. There are 15 residues in the CDR3. The CDR3 loop is CASASGTGGTDTQYF. The CDR3 coding sequence is TGTGCTAGTGCCTCCGGGACAGGGGGCACAGATACGCAGTATTTT.

A note on this clone: No conserved phenylalanine or tryptophan is present at the end of the CDR3, so a read error is the likely explanation. It is unclear where the CDR3 begins or ends on the DNA, so no DNA is shown, and the CDR3 is as TCRdb lists it. V gene TRBV12-2 combines with J gene TRBJ2-6; the tabulated D call, TRBD1, remains unverified against the DNA. TRBV12-2 is described as a pseudogene. The CDR3 comprises 20 residues, both ends counted. CDR3 residues: CASRLGPRTGGAWGQRPDFG.

This clone was recorded a few times. J is TRBJ1-2 and V is TRBV24-1; 8 bases match TRBD1. The junction had 5 bases not matched to a gene; V was cut back by 6 bases and J by 0 bases. In germline, CDR1 is KGHDR, CDR2 SFDVKD. CDR3 length equals 15 residues. The CDR3 bases are TGTGCCACCAGTTTAACAGGGGGGACTAACTATGGCTACACCTTC. It translates to CATSLTGGTNYGYTF.

CDR3 residues: CATSPQGNQPQHF. The CDR3 DNA reads TGTGCCACCTCACCACAGGGGAATCAGCCCCAGCATTTT. This chain joins TRBV19 and TRBJ1-5; 7 nucleotides line up with TRBD1. Germline V gene data show CDR1 as LNHDA and CDR2 as SQIVND (reference sequence). The CDR3 is 13 amino acids. V lost 10 bases to trimming and J lost 4 bases; unmatched junction nucleotides: 7.

The chain has TRBV28 and TRBJ1-4; 8 nucleotides align to TRBD1. With V trimmed by 5 bases and J by 6 bases, 8 bases remained unmatched. CDR1 MDHEN and CDR2 SYDVKM come from the germline V gene. The CDR3 runs 15 residues. CDR3 nucleotides: TGTGCCAGCAGTATGACAGGGGCGTCTGATGAAAAACTGTTTTTT. Its translation is CASSMTGASDEKLFF.

This clone was observed a single time. The chain joins TRBV4-1 to TRBJ2-1, with 8 bases that match TRBD1. V was pared by 2 bases and J by 5 bases, with 17 bases of the junction left unmatched. Germline-derived CDR1 and CDR2 are MGHRA and YSYEKL. CDR3 length equals 19 residues. The CDR3 is CASSQSPTKGQGANNEQFF. In nucleotides, the CDR3 is TGCGCCAGCAGCCAAAGCCCCACCAAGGGGCAGGGGGCCAACAATGAGCAGTTCTTC.

The chain employs TRBV19 and TRBJ1-2, with D tentatively TRBD1 (6 bases). V lost 1 base to trimming and J lost 3 bases, with 9 bases between them. CDR3 length equals 14 residues. Germline CDR1 and CDR2: LNHDA and SQIVND (reference sequence). The CDR3 DNA follows: TGTGCCAGTAGTATAGCCCAGGGGTACTATGGCTACACCTTC. Translated: CASSIAQGYYGYTF.